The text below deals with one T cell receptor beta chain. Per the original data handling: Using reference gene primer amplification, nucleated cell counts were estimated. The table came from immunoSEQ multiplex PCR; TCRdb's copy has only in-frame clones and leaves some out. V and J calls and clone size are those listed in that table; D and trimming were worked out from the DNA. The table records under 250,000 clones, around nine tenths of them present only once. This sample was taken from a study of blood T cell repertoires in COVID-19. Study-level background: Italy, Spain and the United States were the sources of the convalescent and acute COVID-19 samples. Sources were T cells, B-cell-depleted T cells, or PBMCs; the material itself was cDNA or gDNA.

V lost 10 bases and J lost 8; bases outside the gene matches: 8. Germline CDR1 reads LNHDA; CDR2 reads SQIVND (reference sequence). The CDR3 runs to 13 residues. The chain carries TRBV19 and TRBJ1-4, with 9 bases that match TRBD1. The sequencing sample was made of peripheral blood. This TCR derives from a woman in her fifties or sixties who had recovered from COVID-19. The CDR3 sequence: CATTGQGREKLFF. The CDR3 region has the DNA TGTGCCACCACCGGACAGGGGAGGGAAAAACTGTTTTTT.